The clone carrying this T cell receptor (beta chain) was recorded at least ten times. This sample was taken from a study of response to subunit inactivated influenza vaccine. TCRdb analysed the RT-PCR reads with MiXCR anew, one entry per CDR3 protein. This table holds 700,000 to 900,000 distinct CDR3 sequences, 21% found once. V lost 1 base and J lost 6, with 17 bases in between. The CDR3 is 16 amino acids. CDR1 is MGHDK, CDR2 SYGVNS, per germline. The specimen was PBMCs from blood, collected 4 to 6 days after vaccination. This sequence joins TRBV25-1 and TRBJ2-3, with D possibly being TRBD1 or TRBD2 (6 bases each). This clonotype was sampled from a man aged 45-60 years who received an inactivated influenza vaccine. The CDR3 sequence is CASSEWVGGQVDTQYF. The CDR3 bases are TGTGCCAGCAGTGAATGGGTCGGGGGCCAGGTGGATACGCAGTATTTT.